This T cell receptor (beta chain) was retrieved from a study of Graves' ophthalmopathy and Graves' hyperthyroidism. The authors amplified TCR beta CDR3 regions from RNA transcripts. Following a first-round RT-PCR that used HTBI primers, a second-round multiplex PCR was carried out. TCRdb redid the calling of the multiplex PCR reads with MiXCR, one entry per CDR3 protein. The data show under 350,000 distinct CDR3 sequences, with about 17% seen just once and 9% to 15% held by the top ten. Symptoms, serum thyroxine and TRAb, thyroid ultrasound, and orbital computed tomography formed the diagnostic basis. This clonotype was detected ten times or more. Its target is unknown. V was pared by 1 base and J by 1 base, with 10 bases between. Per germline, CDR1 SGHTA and CDR2 FQGNSA. This CDR3 spans 15 amino acids. Study-wide findings and caveats: Clonotypes were expanded in thyroid at above 0.001 frequency, and most also appeared in blood.

This TCR derives from an adult man with Graves' ophthalmopathy. The sequenced material came from peripheral blood. The chain uses TRBV7-2 and TRBJ2-5, with D unresolved. The CDR3 reads CASSLGMGSQETQYF. The CDR3 coding sequence is TGTGCCAGCAGCTTAGGAATGGGTTCCCAAGAGACCCAGTACTTC.